This TCR beta chain was recorded in a study of T cell clonality in common variable immunodeficiency. Study findings and constraints: CVID patient heterogeneity limited repertoire-clinical complication correlations.

Judged by abundance, this clone is medium-sized (0.01 to 0.1%). Its target is not known. The read gets to within 3 residues of the CDR3 end, and the germline J gene fills in the rest. J lost 1 base, V lost 4 bases, and 4 bases had no gene match. Germline CDR1 GTSNPN, CDR2 SVGIG (reference sequence). This CDR3 is 14 amino acids long. The protocol was immunoSEQ multiplex PCR, while the TCRdb copy is restricted to in-frame clones and leaves out a portion. The specimen has roughly 57,000 clones, none found just once. The origin of this receptor is a person aged 18 to 70 in good health. V is TRBV30 and J is TRBJ2-3; TRBD2 matches 8 bases. The sample taken for sequencing was peripheral blood mononuclear cells. The CDR3 reads CAWKAGEGTDTQYF. The part of the CDR3 DNA that was read is TGTGCCTGGAAAGCGGGAGAGGGCACAGATACG.